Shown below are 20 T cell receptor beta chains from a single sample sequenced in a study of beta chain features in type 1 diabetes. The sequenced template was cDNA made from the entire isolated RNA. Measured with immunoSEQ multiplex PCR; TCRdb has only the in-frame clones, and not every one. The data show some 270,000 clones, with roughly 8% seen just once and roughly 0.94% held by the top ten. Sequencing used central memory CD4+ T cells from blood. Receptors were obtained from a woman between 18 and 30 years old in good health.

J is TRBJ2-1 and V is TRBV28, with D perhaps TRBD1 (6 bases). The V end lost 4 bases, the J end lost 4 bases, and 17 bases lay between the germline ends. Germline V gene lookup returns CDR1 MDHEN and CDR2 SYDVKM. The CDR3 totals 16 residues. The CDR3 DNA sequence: TGTGCCAGCAGTTCCATTGAGGACAGATCTTACAATGAGCAGTTCTTC. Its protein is CASSSIEDRSYNEQFF. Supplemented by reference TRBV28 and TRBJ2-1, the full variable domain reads DVKVTQSSRYLVKRTGEKVFLECVQDMDHENMFWYRQDPGLGLRLIYFSYDVKMKEKGDIPEGYSVSREKKERFSLILESASTNQTSMYLCASSSIEDRSYNEQFFGPGTRLTVL.

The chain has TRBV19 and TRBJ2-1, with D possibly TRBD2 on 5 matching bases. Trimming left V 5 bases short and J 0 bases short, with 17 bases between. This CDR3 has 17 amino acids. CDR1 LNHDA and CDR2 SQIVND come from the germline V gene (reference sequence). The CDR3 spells CASSFVAGDSSYNEQFF. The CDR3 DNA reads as TGTGCCAGTAGTTTTGTTGCGGGCGACTCCTCCTACAATGAGCAGTTCTTC.

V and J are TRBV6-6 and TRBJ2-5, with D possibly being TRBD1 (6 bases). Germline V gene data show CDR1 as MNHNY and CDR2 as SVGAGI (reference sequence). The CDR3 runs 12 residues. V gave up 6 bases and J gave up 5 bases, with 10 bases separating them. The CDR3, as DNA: TGTGCCAGCAGCCCCCAGGGGGAGACCCAGTACTTC. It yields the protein CASSPQGETQYF.

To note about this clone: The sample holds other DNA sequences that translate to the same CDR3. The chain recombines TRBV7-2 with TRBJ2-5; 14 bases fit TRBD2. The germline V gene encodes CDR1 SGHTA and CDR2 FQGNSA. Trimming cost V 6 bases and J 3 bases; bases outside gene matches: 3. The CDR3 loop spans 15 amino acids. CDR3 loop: CASSGLAGGKETQYF. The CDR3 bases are TGTGCCAGCAGTGGACTAGCGGGGGGTAAAGAGACCCAGTACTTC.

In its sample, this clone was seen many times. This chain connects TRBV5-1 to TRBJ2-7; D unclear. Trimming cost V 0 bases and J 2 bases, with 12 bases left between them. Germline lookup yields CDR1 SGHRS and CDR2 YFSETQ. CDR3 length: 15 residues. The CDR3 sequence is CASSLDSRTAYEQYF. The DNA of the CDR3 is TGCGCCAGCAGCTTGGATTCTAGGACCGCCTACGAGCAGTACTTC.

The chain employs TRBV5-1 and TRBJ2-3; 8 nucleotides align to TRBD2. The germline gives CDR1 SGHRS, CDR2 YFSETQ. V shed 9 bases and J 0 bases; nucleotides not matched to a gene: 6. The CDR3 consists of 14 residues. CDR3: CATGAGASTDTQYF. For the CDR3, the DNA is TGCGCCACCGGAGCGGGGGCAAGCACAGATACGCAGTATTTT.

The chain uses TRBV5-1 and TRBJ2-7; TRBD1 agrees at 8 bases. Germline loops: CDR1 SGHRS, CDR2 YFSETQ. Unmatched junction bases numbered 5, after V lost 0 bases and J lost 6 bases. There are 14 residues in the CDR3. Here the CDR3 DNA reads TGCGCCAGCAGCTTGGGGGCGGACAGGGTCGAGCAGTACTTC. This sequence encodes CASSLGADRVEQYF.

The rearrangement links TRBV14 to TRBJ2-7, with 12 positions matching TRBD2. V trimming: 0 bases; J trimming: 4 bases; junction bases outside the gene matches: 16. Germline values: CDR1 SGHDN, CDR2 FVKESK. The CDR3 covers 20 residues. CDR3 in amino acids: CASSQEPSGRALRRWYEQYF. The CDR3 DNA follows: TGTGCCAGCAGCCAAGAACCTAGCGGGAGGGCCTTGAGAAGATGGTACGAGCAGTACTTC.

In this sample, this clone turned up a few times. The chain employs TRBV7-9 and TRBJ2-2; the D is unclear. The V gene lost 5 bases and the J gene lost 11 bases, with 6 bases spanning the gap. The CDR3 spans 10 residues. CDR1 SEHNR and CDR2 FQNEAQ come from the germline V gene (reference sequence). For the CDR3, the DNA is TGTGCCAGCAGCCGTGGAGAGCTGTTTTTT. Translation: CASSRGELFF.

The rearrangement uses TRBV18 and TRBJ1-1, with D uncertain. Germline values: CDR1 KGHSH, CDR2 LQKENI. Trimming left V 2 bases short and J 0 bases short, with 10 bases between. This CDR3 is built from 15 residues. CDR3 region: CASSPIEGLNTEAFF. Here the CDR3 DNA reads TGTGCCAGCTCACCAATAGAAGGGCTGAACACTGAAGCTTTCTTT. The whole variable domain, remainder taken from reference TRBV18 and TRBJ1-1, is NAGVMQNPRHLVRRRGQEARLRCSPMKGHSHVYWYRQLPEEGLKFMVYLQKENIIDESGMPKERFSAEFPKEGPSILRIQQVVRGDSAAYFCASSPIEGLNTEAFFGQGTRLTVV.

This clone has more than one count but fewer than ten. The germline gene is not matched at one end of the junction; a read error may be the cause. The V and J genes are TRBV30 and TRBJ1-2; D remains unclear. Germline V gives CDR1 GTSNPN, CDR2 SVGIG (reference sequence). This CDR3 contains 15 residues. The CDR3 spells CAWTGSATGSYCYTF. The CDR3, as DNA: TGTGCCTGGACAGGATCCGCCACGGGAAGCTATTGCTACACCTTC.

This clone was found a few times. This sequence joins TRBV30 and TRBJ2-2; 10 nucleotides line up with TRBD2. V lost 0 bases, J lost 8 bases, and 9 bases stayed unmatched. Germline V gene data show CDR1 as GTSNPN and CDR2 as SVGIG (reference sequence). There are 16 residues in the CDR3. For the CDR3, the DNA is TGTGCCTGGAGTGTAATTAGCGGGAGGCGGGAGGGGGAGCTGTTTTTT. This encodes CAWSVISGRREGELFF.

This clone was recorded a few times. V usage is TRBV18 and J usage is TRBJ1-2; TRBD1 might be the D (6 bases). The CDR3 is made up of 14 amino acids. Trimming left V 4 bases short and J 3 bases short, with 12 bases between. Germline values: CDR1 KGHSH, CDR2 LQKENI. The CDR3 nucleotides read TGTGCCAGCTCACACGGACAGAGCGACTATGGCTACACCTTC. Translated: CASSHGQSDYGYTF.

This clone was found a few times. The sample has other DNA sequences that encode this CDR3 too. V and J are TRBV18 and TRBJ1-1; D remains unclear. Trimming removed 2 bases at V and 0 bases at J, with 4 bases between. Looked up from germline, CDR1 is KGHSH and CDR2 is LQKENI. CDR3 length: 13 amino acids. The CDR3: CASSPGVNTEAFF. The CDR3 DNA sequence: TGTGCCAGCTCACCAGGGGTGAACACTGAAGCTTTCTTT. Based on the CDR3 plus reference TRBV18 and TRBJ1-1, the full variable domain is NAGVMQNPRHLVRRRGQEARLRCSPMKGHSHVYWYRQLPEEGLKFMVYLQKENIIDESGMPKERFSAEFPKEGPSILRIQQVVRGDSAAYFCASSPGVNTEAFFGQGTRLTVV.

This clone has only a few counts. CDR3 residues: CASSGNRGSETQYF. The DNA for the CDR3 is TGTGCCAGCAGTGGAAACAGGGGATCGGAGACCCAGTACTTC. This chain connects TRBV2 to TRBJ2-5, with 7 bases matching TRBD1. Losses at the gene ends were 4 bases for V and 5 bases for J; bases not matched to a gene: 7. In germline, CDR1 is SNHLY, CDR2 FYNNEI. This CDR3 has 14 amino acids.

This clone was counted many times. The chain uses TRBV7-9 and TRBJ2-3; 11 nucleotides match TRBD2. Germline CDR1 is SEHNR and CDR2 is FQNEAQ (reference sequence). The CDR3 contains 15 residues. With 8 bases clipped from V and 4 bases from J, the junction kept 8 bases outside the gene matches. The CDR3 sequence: CASRKTSGVADTQYF. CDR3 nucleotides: TGTGCCAGCCGGAAGACTAGCGGGGTAGCAGATACGCAGTATTTT.

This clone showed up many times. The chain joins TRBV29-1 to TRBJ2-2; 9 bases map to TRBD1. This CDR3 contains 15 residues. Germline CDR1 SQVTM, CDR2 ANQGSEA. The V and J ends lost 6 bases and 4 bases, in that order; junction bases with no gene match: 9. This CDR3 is CSVRGTGKSTGELFF. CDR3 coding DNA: TGCAGCGTGCGCGGGACAGGGAAAAGCACCGGGGAGCTGTTTTTT.

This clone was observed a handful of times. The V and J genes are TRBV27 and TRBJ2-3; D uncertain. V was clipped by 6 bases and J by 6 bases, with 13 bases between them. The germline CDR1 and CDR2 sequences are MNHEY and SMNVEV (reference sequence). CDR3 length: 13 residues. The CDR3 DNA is TGTGCCAGCAGCCGTCCTAGTACGGATACGCAGTATTTT. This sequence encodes CASSRPSTDTQYF.

Here the CDR3 reads CASSESGTFQPQHF. CDR3 nucleotide sequence: TGTGCCAGCAGTGAGTCGGGGACCTTTCAGCCCCAGCATTTT. This chain links TRBV25-1 with TRBJ1-5, with a weak D call TRBD1 (5 bases). Trimming took off 3 bases at V and 6 bases at J, with 12 bases between the two ends. The CDR3 contains 14 residues. CDR1 is MGHDK, CDR2 SYGVNS, per germline. The full variable domain, rest sourced from reference TRBV25-1 and TRBJ1-5, is EADIYQTPRYLVIGTGKKITLECSQTMGHDKMYWYQQDPGMELHLIHYSYGVNSTEKGDLSSESTVSRIRTEHFPLTLESARPSHTSQYLCASSESGTFQPQHFGDGTRLSIL.

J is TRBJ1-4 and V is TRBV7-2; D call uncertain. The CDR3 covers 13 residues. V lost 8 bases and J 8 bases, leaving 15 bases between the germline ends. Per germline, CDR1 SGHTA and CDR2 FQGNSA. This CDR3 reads CASGINSVEKLFF. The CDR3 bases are TGTGCCAGCGGGATAAACAGTGTCGAAAAACTGTTTTTT.